This TCR beta chain was identified in a study of shared clonotypes between healthy human individuals. General study points: The four-donor shared clonotypes exceeded non-shared clonotypes in generation probability, with non-shared ones scoring lower.

Assay: immunoSEQ multiplex PCR; the TCRdb copy retains only in-frame clones and omits some. The sample has about 980,000 clones, about three quarters seen once; the top ten hold nearly 1.5%. About this clone: Its cognate antigen is unknown.

The receptor comes from a man between 18 and 35 years old in good health. Sequencing used memory CD4+ T cells sorted from blood. Regarding subset: CD45RA-negative fraction.

The CDR3 region is CASSSSPGTGLLNTEAFF. CDR3 nucleotides: TGTGCCAGCAGCTCTTCTCCCGGGACAGGGCTTTTGAACACTGAAGCTTTCTTT. The genes are TRBV7-9 and TRBJ1-1; 9 bases are a match to TRBD1. Trimming at V came to 4 bases and at J to 0 bases, leaving 12 bases not matched to a gene. This CDR3 spans 18 amino acids. Germline lookup yields CDR1 SEHNR and CDR2 FQNEAQ (reference sequence).